This T cell receptor (beta chain) was sequenced for a study of cytomegalovirus exposure and HLA in healthy donors. This CDR3 spans 16 amino acids. CDR1 SGHTA and CDR2 FQGTGA come from the germline V gene. V was pared by 5 bases and J by 3 bases, with 8 bases of the junction left unmatched. The CMV serostatus of this donor was not recorded. Study-level points and caveats: It was about 150 TCR beta chains that were listed as cytomegalovirus-associated. According to a later analysis, donors in an Asian-associated ancestry cluster reportedly had fewer N-insertions than the roughly 720-donor mean. Among immune exposure information, only CMV serostatus was available.

Turning to this clone: Its antigen is unidentified.

Primers included in the PCR were 60 Vbeta and 13 Jbeta primers. Clones were read by immunoSEQ multiplex PCR, and TCRdb kept only the in-frame ones, dropping some. The data contain about 180,000 clones, under 80% of them singletons. The sample was PBMCs. This clonotype was obtained from a human donor in good health. V and J are TRBV7-3 and TRBJ2-3; 10 nucleotides agree with TRBD2. The DNA of the CDR3 is TGTGCCAGCAGCCCTGCGCTAGCGGGGGCGACAGATACGCAGTATTTT. Translated: CASSPALAGATDTQYF.